Each of the 11 T cell receptor beta chains below was sequenced from the same sample in a study of beta chain features in type 1 diabetes. The whole isolated RNA underwent reverse transcription, so sequencing captured expressed TCRB transcripts. Sequenced by immunoSEQ multiplex PCR; TCRdb stores in-frame clones only, minus some. The sample carries approximately 330,000 clones, approximately 9.9% recorded once. Sequenced: naive CD4+ T cells from blood. The receptors derive from a woman in her 30s in good health.

The genes are TRBV4-1 and TRBJ2-5; 9 nucleotides align to TRBD1. The V gene end was trimmed by 2 bases and the J gene end by 4 bases; junction bases not matched to a gene: 5. Germline loops: CDR1 MGHRA, CDR2 YSYEKL. The CDR3 has 15 amino acids. CDR3 region: CASSQWTGARETQYF. DNA for the CDR3: TGCGCCAGCAGCCAATGGACAGGGGCCCGAGAGACCCAGTACTTC.

This clone showed up just a few times. The chain combines TRBV6-4 with TRBJ1-1, with D possibly being TRBD1 (6 bases). The CDR3 contains 13 residues. Trimming cost V 3 bases and J 1 base, with 6 bases left between them. The germline V gene encodes CDR1 MRHNA and CDR2 SNTAGT. CDR3 nucleotide sequence: TGTGCCAGCAGTGAGGACAGGAACACTGAAGCTTTCTTT. As protein: CASSEDRNTEAFF.

The CDR3 DNA sequence: TGTGCCTGGAAGGCGGTGGTAGTTGGAGGCTACACCTTC. Protein sequence: CAWKAVVVGGYTF. This chain joins TRBV30 and TRBJ1-2; D is unresolved. Between the trimmed V and J ends, which lost 4 bases and 8 bases, there was a span of 17 bases. The CDR3 runs to 13 residues. From germline, CDR1 is GTSNPN and CDR2 SVGIG (reference sequence).

The V gene is TRBV14, the J gene TRBJ1-1; perhaps TRBD1 as D (5 bases). Trimming took off 2 bases at V and 0 bases at J, with 16 bases between the two ends. Germline lookup yields CDR1 SGHDN and CDR2 FVKESK. The CDR3 has 17 amino acids. The CDR3 bases are TGTGCCAGCAGCCAATCGACCTCAGGGATCATGAACACTGAAGCTTTCTTT. Translation gives CASSQSTSGIMNTEAFF.

The genes are TRBV9 and TRBJ2-3; the D is unclear. Trimming pared 0 bases from V and 2 bases from J, leaving 10 bases between. Germline lookup yields CDR1 SGDLS and CDR2 YYNGEE. The CDR3 has 15 amino acids. The CDR3 bases are TGTGCCAGCAGCGTAGGTTCAGGAACCACAGATACGCAGTATTTT. It is translated as CASSVGSGTTDTQYF.

V gene TRBV12-5 combines with J gene TRBJ2-7, with D perhaps TRBD1 (5 bases). The V and J ends lost 1 base and 1 base respectively, with 17 bases between them. CDR3 length: 17 amino acids. The germline CDR1 and CDR2 sequences are LGHNT and FRNRAP. CDR3 sequence: CASGLETAGYHSYEQYF. The CDR3 nucleotides read TGTGCTAGTGGTTTGGAGACCGCAGGGTATCATTCCTACGAGCAGTACTTC.

This clone was seen a few times. This chain connects TRBV30 to TRBJ2-7, with D possibly matching TRBD2 (6 bases). V dropped 2 bases and J dropped 3 bases, with 17 bases sitting between them. The CDR3 is 15 amino acids. Per germline, CDR1 GTSNPN and CDR2 SVGIG (reference sequence). The CDR3 DNA follows: TGTGCCTGGAGTATAGGGATAGCGGATTTCTACGAGCAGTACTTC. Translation: CAWSIGIADFYEQYF.

This clone showed up just a few times. The chain couples TRBV29-1 to TRBJ1-1; D not resolved. V lost 4 bases and J lost 4, with 16 bases in between. The CDR3 loop spans 14 amino acids. Germline values: CDR1 SQVTM, CDR2 ANQGSEA. The CDR3 region is CSVAPRVLVTEAFF. CDR3 bases: TGCAGCGTTGCCCCAAGAGTATTAGTCACTGAAGCTTTCTTT.

This chain uses TRBV2 with TRBJ1-5; 8 bases fit TRBD1. Trimming cost V 6 bases and J 1 base; bases outside gene matches: 5. The CDR3 runs 15 residues. CDR1 and CDR2 (germline): SNHLY, FYNNEI. In nucleotides, the CDR3 is TGTGCCAGCAGGGCCAGGGGGCAAAGCAATCAGCCCCAGCATTTT. It encodes CASRARGQSNQPQHF. Full variable domain (outside the CDR3, taken from reference TRBV2 and TRBJ1-5): EPEVTQTPSHQVTQMGQEVILRCVPISNHLYFYWYRQILGQKVEFLVSFYNNEISEKSEIFDDQFSVERPDGSNFTLKIRSTKLEDSAMYFCASRARGQSNQPQHFGDGTRLSIL.

This clone was seen a few times. This chain joins TRBV19 and TRBJ1-1, with TRBD1 as a possible D gene (5 bases). V was pared by 3 bases and J by 2 bases, with 7 bases between. This CDR3 comprises 13 residues. CDR1 and CDR2 (germline): LNHDA, SQIVND (reference sequence). The CDR3 nucleotides are TGTGCCAGTAGTATGACAGATAACACTGAAGCTTTCTTT. This sequence encodes CASSMTDNTEAFF.

V usage is TRBV7-3 and J usage is TRBJ2-1; TRBD2 agrees at 8 bases. The J segment lost 9 bases and the V segment lost 1 base, leaving 17 bases of the junction unmatched. The CDR3 loop spans 18 amino acids. Germline CDR1 and CDR2: SGHTA and FQGTGA. CDR3 DNA sequence: TGTGCCAGCAGCTTAATGCCTCCCGGGACTAGAGGTATTGGTGAGCAGTTCTTC. This codes for CASSLMPPGTRGIGEQFF.